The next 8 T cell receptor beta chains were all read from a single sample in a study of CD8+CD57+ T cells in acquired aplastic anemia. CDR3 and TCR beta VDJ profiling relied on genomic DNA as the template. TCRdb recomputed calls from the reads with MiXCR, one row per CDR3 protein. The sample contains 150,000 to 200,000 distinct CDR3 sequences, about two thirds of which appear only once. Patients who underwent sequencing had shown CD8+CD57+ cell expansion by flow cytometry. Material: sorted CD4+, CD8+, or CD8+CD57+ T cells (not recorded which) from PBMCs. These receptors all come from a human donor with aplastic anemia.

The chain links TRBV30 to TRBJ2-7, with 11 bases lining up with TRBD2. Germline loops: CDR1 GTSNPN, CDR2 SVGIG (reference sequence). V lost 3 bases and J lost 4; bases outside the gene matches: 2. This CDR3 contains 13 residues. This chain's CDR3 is CAWRTSGIYEQYF. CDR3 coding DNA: TGTGCCTGGAGGACTAGCGGGATATACGAGCAGTACTTC.

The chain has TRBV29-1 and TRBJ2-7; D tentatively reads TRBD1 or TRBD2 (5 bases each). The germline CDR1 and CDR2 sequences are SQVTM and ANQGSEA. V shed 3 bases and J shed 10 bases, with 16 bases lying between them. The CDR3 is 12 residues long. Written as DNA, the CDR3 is TGCAGCGTTGACGCCAGGGTGGGGGTACAGTACTTC. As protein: CSVDARVGVQYF.

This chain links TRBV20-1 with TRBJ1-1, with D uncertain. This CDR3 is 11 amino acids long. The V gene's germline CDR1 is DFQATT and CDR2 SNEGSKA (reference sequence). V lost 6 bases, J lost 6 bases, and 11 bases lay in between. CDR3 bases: TGCAGTGCGGCTCGACTGGCTGAAGCTTTCTTT. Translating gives CSAARLAEAFF.

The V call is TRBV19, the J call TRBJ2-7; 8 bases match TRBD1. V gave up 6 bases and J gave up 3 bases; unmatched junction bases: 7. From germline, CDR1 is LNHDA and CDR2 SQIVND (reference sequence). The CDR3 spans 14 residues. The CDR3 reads CASRTQGVIYEQYF. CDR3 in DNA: TGTGCCAGTAGGACACAGGGGGTGATCTACGAGCAGTACTTC.

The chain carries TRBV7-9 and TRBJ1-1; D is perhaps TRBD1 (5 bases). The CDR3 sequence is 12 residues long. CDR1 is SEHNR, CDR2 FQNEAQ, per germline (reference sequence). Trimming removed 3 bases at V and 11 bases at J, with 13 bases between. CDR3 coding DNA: TGTGCCAGCAGCTTGGGACGGGACGTGGCTTTCTTT. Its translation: CASSLGRDVAFF.

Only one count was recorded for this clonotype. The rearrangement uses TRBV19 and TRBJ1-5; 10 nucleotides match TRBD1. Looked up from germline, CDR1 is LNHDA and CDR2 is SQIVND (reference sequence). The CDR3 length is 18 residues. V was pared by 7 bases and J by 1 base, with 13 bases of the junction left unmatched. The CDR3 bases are TGTGCCAGTACAAGCCGGGGACAGGGACAGGGGAGCAATCAGCCCCAGCATTTT. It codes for CASTSRGQGQGSNQPQHF.

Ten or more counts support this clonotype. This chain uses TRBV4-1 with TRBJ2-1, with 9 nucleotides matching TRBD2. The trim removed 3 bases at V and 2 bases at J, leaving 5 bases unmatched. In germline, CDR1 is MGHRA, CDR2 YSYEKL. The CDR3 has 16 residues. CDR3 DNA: TGCGCCAGCAGCCACCCCCTAGCGGGACCCTACAATGAGCAGTTCTTC. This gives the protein CASSHPLAGPYNEQFF.

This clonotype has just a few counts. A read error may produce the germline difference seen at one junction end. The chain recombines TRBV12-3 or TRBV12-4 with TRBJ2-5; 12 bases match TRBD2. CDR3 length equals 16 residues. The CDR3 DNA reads TGTGCCAGCAGTGTGGGGACTAGCGGGCCTCAAGAGGCCCAGTACTTC. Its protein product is CASSVGTSGPQEAQYF.